This T cell receptor (beta chain) was found in a study of Ad26.COV2.S vaccination and SARS-CoV-2 variants. Study information: Once or twice, 56 days apart, Ad26.COV2.S was delivered intramuscularly. Notes on the study in general: Recipients of either vaccine or placebo displayed similar breadth of non-spike TCRs. Greater spike-specific TCR breadth was seen in vaccine recipients than in placebo recipients.

Treatment noted: 15 to 20 received Ad26.COV2.S at low or high dose, single or two shots; 5 received placebo; per-sample allocation not given. On day 63 after the first injection, vaccine and placebo recipients gave samples. Details on this clone: The antigen remains unidentified.

The CDR3 spans 15 residues. CDR1 is SNHLY and CDR2 is FYNNEI in the germline V gene. Trimming stripped 1 base from V and 9 bases from J, with 15 bases between. Assay: immunoSEQ multiplex PCR; the TCRdb copy retains only in-frame clones and omits some. The data contain 450,000 to 550,000 clones, roughly 87% of them singletons. The clonotype originates from a person aged 18-65 years who received the Ad26.COV2.S COVID-19 vaccine or a placebo. The V gene is TRBV2, the J gene TRBJ1-4; no firm D call. The sequenced sample was peripheral blood, obtained in a trial of Ad26.COV2.S vaccine versus placebo. The CDR3 sequence is CASSEERPGGQKLFF. CDR3 in DNA: TGTGCCAGCAGTGAAGAACGGCCCGGAGGTCAAAAACTGTTTTTT.